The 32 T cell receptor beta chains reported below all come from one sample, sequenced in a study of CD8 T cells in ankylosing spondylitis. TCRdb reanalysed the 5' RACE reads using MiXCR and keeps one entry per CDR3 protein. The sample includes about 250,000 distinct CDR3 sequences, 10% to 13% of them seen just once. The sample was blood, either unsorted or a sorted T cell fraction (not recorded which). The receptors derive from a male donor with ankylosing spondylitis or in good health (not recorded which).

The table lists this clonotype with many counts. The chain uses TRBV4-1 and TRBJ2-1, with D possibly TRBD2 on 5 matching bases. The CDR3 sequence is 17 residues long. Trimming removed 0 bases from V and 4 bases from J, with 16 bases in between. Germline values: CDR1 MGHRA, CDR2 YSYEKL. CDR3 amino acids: CASSQDSEAPPYNEQFF. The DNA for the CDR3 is TGCGCCAGCAGCCAAGATAGCGAAGCCCCCCCTTACAATGAGCAGTTCTTC.

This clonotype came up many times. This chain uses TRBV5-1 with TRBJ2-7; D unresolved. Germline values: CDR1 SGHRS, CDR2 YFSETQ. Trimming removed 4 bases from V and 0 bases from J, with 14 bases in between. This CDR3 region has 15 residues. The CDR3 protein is CASSRTAPGSYEQYF. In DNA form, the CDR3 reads TGCGCCAGCAGCCGAACCGCCCCGGGCTCCTACGAGCAGTACTTC. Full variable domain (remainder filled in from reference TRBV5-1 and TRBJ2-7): KAGVTQTPRYLIKTRGQQVTLSCSPISGHRSVSWYQQTPGQGLQFLFEYFSETQRNKGNFPGRFSGRQFSNSRSEMNVSTLELGDSALYLCASSRTAPGSYEQYFGPGTRLTVT.

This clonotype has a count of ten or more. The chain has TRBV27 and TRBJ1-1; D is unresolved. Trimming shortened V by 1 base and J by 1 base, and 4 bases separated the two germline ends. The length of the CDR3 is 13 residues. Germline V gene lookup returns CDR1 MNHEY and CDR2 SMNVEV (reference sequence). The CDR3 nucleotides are TGTGCCAGCAGTTTATACGGGAACACTGAAGCTTTCTTT. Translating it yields CASSLYGNTEAFF.

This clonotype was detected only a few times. The CDR3 DNA sequence: TGTGCCAGCAGCTTATCGGGGGGACGGAGGGAAGCTTTCTTT. Protein product: CASSLSGGRREAFF. The chain is built from TRBV11-2 and TRBJ1-1; maybe TRBD1 (5 bases). The germline V gene encodes CDR1 SGHAT and CDR2 FQNNGV. This CDR3 comprises 14 residues. V was cut by 2 bases and J by 8 bases, with 15 bases left in between.

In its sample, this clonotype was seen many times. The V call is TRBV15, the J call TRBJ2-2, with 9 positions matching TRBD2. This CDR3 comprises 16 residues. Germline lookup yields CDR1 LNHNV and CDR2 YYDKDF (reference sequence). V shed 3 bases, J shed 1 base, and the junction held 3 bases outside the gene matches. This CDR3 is CATSREAGGNTGELFF. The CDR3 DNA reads TGTGCCACCAGCAGGGAAGCGGGAGGGAACACCGGGGAGCTGTTTTTT.

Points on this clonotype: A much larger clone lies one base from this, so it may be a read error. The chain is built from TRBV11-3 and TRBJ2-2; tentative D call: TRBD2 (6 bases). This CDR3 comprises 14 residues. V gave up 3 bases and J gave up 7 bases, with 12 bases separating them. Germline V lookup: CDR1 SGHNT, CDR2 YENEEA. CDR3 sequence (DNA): TGTGCCAGCAGCTTGGGGATCGGGGGCGGGGAGCTGTTTTTT. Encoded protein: CASSLGIGGGELFF.

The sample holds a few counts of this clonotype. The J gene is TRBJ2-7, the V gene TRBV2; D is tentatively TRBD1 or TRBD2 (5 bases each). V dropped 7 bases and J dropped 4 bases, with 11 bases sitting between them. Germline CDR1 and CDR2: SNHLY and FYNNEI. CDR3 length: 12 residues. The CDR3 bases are TGTGCCAGCACCAGGGAGTGGTACGAGCAGTACTTC. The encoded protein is CASTREWYEQYF.

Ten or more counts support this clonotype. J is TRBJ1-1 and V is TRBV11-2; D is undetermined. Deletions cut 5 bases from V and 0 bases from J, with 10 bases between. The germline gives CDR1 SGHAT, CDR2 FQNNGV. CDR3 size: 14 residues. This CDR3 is CASSPGFMNTEAFF. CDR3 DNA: TGTGCCAGCAGCCCGGGGTTTATGAACACTGAAGCTTTCTTT.

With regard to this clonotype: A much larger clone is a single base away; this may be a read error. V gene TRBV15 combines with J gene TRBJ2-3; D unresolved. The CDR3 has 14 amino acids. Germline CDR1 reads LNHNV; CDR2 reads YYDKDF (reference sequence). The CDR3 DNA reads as TGTGCCCCCAGCAGAGATGGAACCACAGATACGCAGTATTTT. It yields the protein CAPSRDGTTDTQYF.

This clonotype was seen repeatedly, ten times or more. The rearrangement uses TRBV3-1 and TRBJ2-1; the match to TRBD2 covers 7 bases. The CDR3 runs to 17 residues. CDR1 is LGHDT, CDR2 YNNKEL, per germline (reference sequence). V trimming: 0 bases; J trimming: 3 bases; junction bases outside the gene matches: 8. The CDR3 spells CASSQDLPSGNYNEQFF. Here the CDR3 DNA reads TGTGCCAGCAGCCAAGATTTGCCTAGCGGCAACTACAATGAGCAGTTCTTC.

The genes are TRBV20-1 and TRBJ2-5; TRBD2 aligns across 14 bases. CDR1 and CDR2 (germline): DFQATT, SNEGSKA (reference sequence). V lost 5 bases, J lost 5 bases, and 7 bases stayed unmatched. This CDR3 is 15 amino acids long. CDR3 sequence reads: CSASRLAGGGETQYF. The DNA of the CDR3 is TGCAGTGCTTCGCGACTAGCGGGGGGGGGTGAGACCCAGTACTTC.

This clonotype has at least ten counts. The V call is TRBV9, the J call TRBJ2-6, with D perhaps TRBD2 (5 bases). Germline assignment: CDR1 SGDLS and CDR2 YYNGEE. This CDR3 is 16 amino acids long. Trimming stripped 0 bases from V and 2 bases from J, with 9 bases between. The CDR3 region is CASSVVGRAGANVLTF. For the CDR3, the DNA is TGTGCCAGCAGCGTAGTTGGGAGAGCTGGGGCCAACGTCCTGACTTTC.

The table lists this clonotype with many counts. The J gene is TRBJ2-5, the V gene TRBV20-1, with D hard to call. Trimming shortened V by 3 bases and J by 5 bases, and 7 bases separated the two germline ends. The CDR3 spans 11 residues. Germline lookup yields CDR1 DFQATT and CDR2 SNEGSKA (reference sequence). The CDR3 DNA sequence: TGCAGTGCTAGCCTGAGGGAGACCCAGTACTTC. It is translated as CSASLRETQYF.

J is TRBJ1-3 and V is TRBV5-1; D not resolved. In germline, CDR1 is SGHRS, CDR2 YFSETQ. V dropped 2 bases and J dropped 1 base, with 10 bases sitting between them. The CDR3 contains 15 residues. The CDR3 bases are TGCGCCAGCAGCTTTGAAGTGGGGTCTGGAAACACCATATATTTT. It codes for CASSFEVGSGNTIYF.

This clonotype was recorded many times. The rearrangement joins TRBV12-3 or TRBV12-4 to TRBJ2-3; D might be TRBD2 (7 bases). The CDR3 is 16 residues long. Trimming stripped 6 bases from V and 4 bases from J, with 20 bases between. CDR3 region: CASSTLGGGFADTQYF. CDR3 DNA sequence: TGTGCCAGCAGCACACTGGGGGGGGGCTTCGCAGATACGCAGTATTTT.

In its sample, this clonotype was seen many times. The CDR3 DNA reads TGTGCCAGCAGCCTAAAGGGACCGAAACAGCTAGCCAAAAACATTCAGTACTTC. Protein: CASSLKGPKQLAKNIQYF. J is TRBJ2-4 and V is TRBV3-1, with D perhaps matching TRBD1 or TRBD2 (5 bases each). Germline CDR1 LGHDT, CDR2 YNNKEL (reference sequence). This CDR3 comprises 18 residues. The V gene lost 4 bases and the J gene lost 0 bases, with 19 bases spanning the gap.

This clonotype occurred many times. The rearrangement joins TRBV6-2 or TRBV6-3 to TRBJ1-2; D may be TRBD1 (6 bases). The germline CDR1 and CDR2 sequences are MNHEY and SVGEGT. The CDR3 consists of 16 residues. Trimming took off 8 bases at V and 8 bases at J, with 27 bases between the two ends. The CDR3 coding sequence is TGTGCCAGCTGCAACATCGACGGGACATCAGGCTCAGGCTACACCTTC. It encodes CASCNIDGTSGSGYTF.

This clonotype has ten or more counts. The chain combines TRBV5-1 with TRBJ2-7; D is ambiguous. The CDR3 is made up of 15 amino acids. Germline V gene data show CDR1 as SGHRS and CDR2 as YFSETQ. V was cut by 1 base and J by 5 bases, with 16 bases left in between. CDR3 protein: CASSLLGSEPNEQYF. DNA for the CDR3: TGCGCCAGCAGCTTGTTGGGATCCGAACCCAACGAGCAGTACTTC.

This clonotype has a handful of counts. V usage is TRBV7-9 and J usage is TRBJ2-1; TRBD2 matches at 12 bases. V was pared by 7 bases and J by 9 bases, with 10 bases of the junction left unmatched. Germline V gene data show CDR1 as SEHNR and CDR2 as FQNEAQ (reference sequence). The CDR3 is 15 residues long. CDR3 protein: CASIDRTSGNGEQFF. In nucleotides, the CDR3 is TGTGCCAGCATCGATCGGACTAGCGGGAACGGTGAGCAGTTCTTC. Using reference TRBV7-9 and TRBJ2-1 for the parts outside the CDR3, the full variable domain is DTGVSQNPRHKITKRGQNVTFRCDPISEHNRLYWYRQTLGQGPEFLTYFQNEAQLEKSRLLSDRFSAERPKGSFSTLEIQRTEQGDSAMYLCASIDRTSGNGEQFFGPGTRLTVL.

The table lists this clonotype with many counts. CDR3 bases: TGTGCCAGCAGTTACTCTGGGAGCTCCACTGAAGCTTTCTTT. It codes for CASSYSGSSTEAFF. The gene calls are TRBV6-2 or TRBV6-3 and TRBJ1-1; no definite D call. CDR3 length equals 14 residues. The V gene lost 0 bases and the J gene lost 4 bases, with 9 bases spanning the gap. Germline CDR1 MNHEY, CDR2 SVGEGT.

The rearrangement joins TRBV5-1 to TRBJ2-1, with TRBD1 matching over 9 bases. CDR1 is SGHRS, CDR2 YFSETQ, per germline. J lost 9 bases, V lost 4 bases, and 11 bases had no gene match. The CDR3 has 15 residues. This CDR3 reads CASSIRQGGTGEQFF. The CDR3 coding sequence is TGCGCCAGCAGCATACGACAGGGGGGGACGGGTGAGCAGTTCTTC. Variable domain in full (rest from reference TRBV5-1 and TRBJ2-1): KAGVTQTPRYLIKTRGQQVTLSCSPISGHRSVSWYQQTPGQGLQFLFEYFSETQRNKGNFPGRFSGRQFSNSRSEMNVSTLELGDSALYLCASSIRQGGTGEQFFGPGTRLTVL.

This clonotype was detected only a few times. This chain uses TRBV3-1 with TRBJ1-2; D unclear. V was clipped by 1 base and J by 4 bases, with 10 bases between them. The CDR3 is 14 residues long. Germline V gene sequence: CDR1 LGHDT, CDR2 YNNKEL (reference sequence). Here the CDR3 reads CASSQGARAYGYTF. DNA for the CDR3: TGTGCCAGCAGCCAAGGGGCAAGGGCCTATGGCTACACCTTC.

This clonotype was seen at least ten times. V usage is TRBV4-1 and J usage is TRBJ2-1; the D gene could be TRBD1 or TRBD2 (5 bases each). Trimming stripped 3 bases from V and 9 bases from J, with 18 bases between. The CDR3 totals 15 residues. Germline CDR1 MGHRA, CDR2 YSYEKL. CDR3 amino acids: CASSHSAGTFGEQFF. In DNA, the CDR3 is TGCGCCAGCAGCCATTCCGCCGGGACCTTTGGTGAGCAGTTCTTC.

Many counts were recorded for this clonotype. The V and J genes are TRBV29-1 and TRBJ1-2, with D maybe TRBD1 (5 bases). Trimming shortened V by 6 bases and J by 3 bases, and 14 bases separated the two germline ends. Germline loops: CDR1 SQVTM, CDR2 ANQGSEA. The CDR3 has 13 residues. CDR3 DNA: TGCAGCGTAATAGACAGAAACTACTATGGCTACACCTTC. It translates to CSVIDRNYYGYTF.

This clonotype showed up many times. The CDR3 here is CASSYSTDYGYTF. CDR3 sequence (DNA): TGTGCCAGCAGTTACTCTACGGATTATGGCTACACCTTC. This chain uses TRBV6-5 with TRBJ1-2, with D unclear. The ends were cut back, 0 bases at V and 5 bases at J, with 7 bases in the middle. The CDR3 extends over 13 amino acids. Looked up from germline, CDR1 is MNHEY and CDR2 is SVGAGI.

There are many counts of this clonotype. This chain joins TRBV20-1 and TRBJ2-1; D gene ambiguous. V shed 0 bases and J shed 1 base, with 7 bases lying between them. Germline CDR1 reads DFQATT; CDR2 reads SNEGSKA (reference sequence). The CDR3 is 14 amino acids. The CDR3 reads CSARDLKSYNEQFF. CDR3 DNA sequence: TGCAGTGCTAGAGATTTAAAATCCTACAATGAGCAGTTCTTC.

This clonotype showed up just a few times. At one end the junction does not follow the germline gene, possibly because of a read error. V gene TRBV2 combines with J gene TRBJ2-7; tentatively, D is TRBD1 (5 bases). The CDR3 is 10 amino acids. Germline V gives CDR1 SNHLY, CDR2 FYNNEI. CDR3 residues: CASSLDSQDF. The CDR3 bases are TGTGCCAGCAGTTTAGACAGCCAGGACTTC.

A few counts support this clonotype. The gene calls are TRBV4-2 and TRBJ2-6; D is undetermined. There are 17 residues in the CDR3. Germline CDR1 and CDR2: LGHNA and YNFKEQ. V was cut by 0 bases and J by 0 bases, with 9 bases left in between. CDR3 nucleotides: TGTGCCAGCAGCCAAGATCGGGCAGCCTCTGGGGCCAACGTCCTGACTTTC. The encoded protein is CASSQDRAASGANVLTF.

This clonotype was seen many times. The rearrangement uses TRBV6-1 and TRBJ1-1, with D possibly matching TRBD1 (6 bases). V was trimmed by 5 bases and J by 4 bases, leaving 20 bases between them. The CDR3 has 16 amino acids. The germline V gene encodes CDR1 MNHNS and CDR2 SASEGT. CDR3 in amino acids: CASSTSRGTRGTEAFF. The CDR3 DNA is TGTGCCAGCAGTACCTCACGGGGGACAAGGGGCACTGAAGCTTTCTTT.

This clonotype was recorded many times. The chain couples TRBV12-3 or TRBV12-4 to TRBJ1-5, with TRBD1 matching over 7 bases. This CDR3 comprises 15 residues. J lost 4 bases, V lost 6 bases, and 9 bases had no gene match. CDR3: CASSPGGTANQPQHF. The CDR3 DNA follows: TGTGCCAGCAGCCCAGGGGGAACAGCAAATCAGCCCCAGCATTTT.

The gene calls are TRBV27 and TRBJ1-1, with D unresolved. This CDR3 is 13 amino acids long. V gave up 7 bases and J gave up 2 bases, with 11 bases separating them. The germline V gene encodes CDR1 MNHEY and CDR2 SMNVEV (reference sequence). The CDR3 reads CASNSPGNTEAFF. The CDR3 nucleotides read TGTGCCAGCAATTCCCCAGGCAACACTGAAGCTTTCTTT.

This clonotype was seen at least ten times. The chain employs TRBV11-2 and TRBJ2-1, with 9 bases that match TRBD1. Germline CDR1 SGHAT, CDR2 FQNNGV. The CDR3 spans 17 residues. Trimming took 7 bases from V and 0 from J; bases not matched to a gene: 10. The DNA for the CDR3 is TGTGCCAGCACCAGTCGGGACAGGGCAGACTCCTACAATGAGCAGTTCTTC. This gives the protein CASTSRDRADSYNEQFF.